Each of the 20 T cell receptor beta chains below was sequenced from the same sample in a study of T-cell memory formation after mild COVID-19. A single record per CDR3 protein comes from TCRdb applying MiXCR to the 5' RACE reads. This table holds 360,000 or so distinct CDR3 sequences, 25% to 30% found once. The sequenced sample consisted of PBMCs or a T cell subset sorted from them (not recorded which). These TCRs come from an adult woman who had mild COVID-19 (a few samples of this study predate the infection). Cell type and time point are not known.

Only a few counts were recorded for this clonotype. The chain couples TRBV15 to TRBJ2-3; possibly TRBD1 or TRBD2 for D (5 bases each). V was trimmed by 1 base and J by 2 bases, leaving 7 bases between them. This CDR3 has 14 residues. Per the germline V gene, CDR1 is LNHNV and CDR2 is YYDKDF (reference sequence). The CDR3 nucleotides are TGTGCCACCAGCAGAGGGGGGACCACAGATACGCAGTATTTT. It codes for CATSRGGTTDTQYF.

The chain employs TRBV20-1 and TRBJ1-4; possibly TRBD1 for D (5 bases). Germline V gene lookup returns CDR1 DFQATT and CDR2 SNEGSKA (reference sequence). Trimming took off 3 bases at V and 2 bases at J, with 13 bases between the two ends. The CDR3 totals 15 residues. CDR3 in DNA: TGCAGTGCTAGGGCCTCCGGGACTACTAATGAAAAACTGTTTTTT. Amino acids: CSARASGTTNEKLFF.

The chain combines TRBV4-1 with TRBJ2-7; 8 bases are a match to TRBD1. CDR1 and CDR2 (germline): MGHRA, YSYEKL. This CDR3 is 17 amino acids long. With 0 bases clipped from V and 5 bases from J, the junction kept 12 bases outside the gene matches. As DNA, the CDR3 is TGCGCCAGCAGCCAAGATATAGTGGGACAGGTCTTGAACGAGCAGTACTTC. Amino acid sequence: CASSQDIVGQVLNEQYF.

This clonotype was observed a few times. The chain recombines TRBV6-5 with TRBJ1-2; D not resolved. The V and J ends lost 7 bases and 3 bases respectively, with 12 bases between them. The CDR3 spans 13 residues. CDR1 MNHEY and CDR2 SVGAGI come from the germline V gene. The CDR3 sequence is CASKGGSDYGYTF. The CDR3 nucleotides are TGTGCCAGCAAGGGAGGGAGTGACTATGGCTACACCTTC.

This clonotype was seen only a few times. The gene calls are TRBV7-6 and TRBJ2-2; 7 bases match TRBD2. Germline V gives CDR1 SGHVS, CDR2 FNYEAQ. V was clipped by 0 bases and J by 5 bases; unmatched bases: 9. The CDR3 loop spans 17 amino acids. This CDR3 is CASSLARSSGPTGELFF. The CDR3, as DNA: TGTGCCAGCAGCTTAGCGCGGAGTAGCGGGCCGACCGGGGAGCTGTTTTTT.

The V call is TRBV7-2, the J call TRBJ2-7, with TRBD2 identical over 8 bases. The CDR3 consists of 12 residues. The V gene's germline CDR1 is SGHTA and CDR2 FQGNSA. Trimming removed 10 bases from V and 2 bases from J; junction bases left unmatched: 4. CDR3 loop: CATVAGPYEQYF. The CDR3 coding sequence is TGTGCCACCGTAGCGGGGCCCTACGAGCAGTACTTC. Drawing the rest from reference TRBV7-2 and TRBJ2-7, the complete variable domain is GAGVSQSPSNKVTEKGKDVELRCDPISGHTALYWYRQSLGQGLEFLIYFQGNSAPDKSGLPSDRFSAERTGGSVSTLTIQRTQQEDSAVYLCATVAGPYEQYFGPGTRLTVT.

The rearrangement joins TRBV7-6 to TRBJ1-5, with D uncertain. Trimming pared 3 bases from V and 0 bases from J, leaving 12 bases between. Germline CDR1 is SGHVS and CDR2 is FNYEAQ. The CDR3 is 16 amino acids. DNA for the CDR3: TGTGCCAGCAGCTTGAATTCGGGCTATAGCAATCAGCCCCAGCATTTT. This gives the protein CASSLNSGYSNQPQHF.

The CDR3, as DNA: TGTGCCAGCAGCTCGGACAGGGCCTCTGGAAACACCATATATTTT. This gives the protein CASSSDRASGNTIYF. V usage is TRBV3-1 and J usage is TRBJ1-3; 8 nucleotides align to TRBD1. Germline lookup yields CDR1 LGHDT and CDR2 YNNKEL (reference sequence). This CDR3 contains 15 residues. V gave up 5 bases and J gave up 0 bases; unmatched junction bases: 3. Full variable domain (missing parts from reference TRBV3-1 and TRBJ1-3): DTAVSQTPKYLVTQMGNDKSIKCEQNLGHDTMYWYKQDSKKFLKIMFSYNNKELIINETVPNRFSPKSPDKAHLNLHINSLELGDSAVYFCASSSDRASGNTIYFGEGSWLTVV.

The V call is TRBV12-3 or TRBV12-4, the J call TRBJ2-2; TRBD2 is a possible D gene (5 bases). CDR3 size: 11 residues. The V end was cut by 8 bases, the J end by 6 bases, with 7 bases between. CDR3 in DNA: TGTGCCAGCGGAGGACCCGGGGAGCTGTTTTTT. Amino acid sequence: CASGGPGELFF.

This chain uses TRBV5-4 with TRBJ2-1; no definite D call. This CDR3 has 11 amino acids. The V gene lost 6 bases and the J gene lost 6 bases, with 7 bases spanning the gap. Germline V gene data show CDR1 as SGHNT and CDR2 as YYREEE (reference sequence). CDR3 nucleotide sequence: TGTGCCAGCACCCTTTCCAATGAGCAGTTCTTC. It translates to CASTLSNEQFF.

V usage is TRBV12-3 or TRBV12-4 and J usage is TRBJ2-5; TRBD2 matches 10 bases. V shed 6 bases, J shed 4 bases, and the junction held 20 bases outside the gene matches. The CDR3 covers 19 residues. The CDR3 sequence is CASRPPHGAGGPGGETQYF. In DNA form, the CDR3 reads TGTGCCAGCAGACCCCCTCATGGAGCGGGAGGGCCGGGAGGAGAGACCCAGTACTTC.

This chain joins TRBV12-3 or TRBV12-4 and TRBJ2-4; TRBD2 matches at 12 bases. The CDR3 length is 13 residues. Trimming at V came to 3 bases and at J to 10 bases, leaving 1 base not matched to a gene. CDR3: CASSLTSGGIQYF. The CDR3 DNA reads TGTGCCAGCAGTTTGACTAGCGGGGGAATTCAGTACTTC.

This clonotype was observed a handful of times. This rearrangement joins TRBV19 to TRBJ2-2; 9 nucleotides line up with TRBD1. The ends lost 9 bases at V and 3 bases at J; junction bases unmatched: 8. Per the germline V gene, CDR1 is LNHDA and CDR2 is SQIVND (reference sequence). The CDR3 has 15 residues. The chain's CDR3 is CASRRQGVDTGELFF. The CDR3 nucleotides read TGTGCCAGCCGGCGACAGGGGGTCGACACCGGGGAGCTGTTTTTT.

The chain couples TRBV27 to TRBJ2-3, with TRBD2 matching 11 bases. V was pared by 2 bases and J by 4 bases, with 2 bases of the junction left unmatched. Germline CDR1 is MNHEY and CDR2 is SMNVEV (reference sequence). This CDR3 has 15 residues. The CDR3, as DNA: TGTGCCAGCAGTTTAAGGGGACTAGCGGCAGATACGCAGTATTTT. It is translated as CASSLRGLAADTQYF.

This clonotype was recorded a few times. The chain links TRBV20-1 to TRBJ2-3, with 8 bases matching TRBD2. The CDR3 extends over 12 amino acids. CDR1 is DFQATT and CDR2 is SNEGSKA in the germline V gene (reference sequence). With V trimmed by 3 bases and J by 4 bases, 0 bases remained unmatched. This CDR3 is CSASGGADTQYF. The CDR3 bases are TGCAGTGCTAGCGGGGGGGCAGATACGCAGTATTTT.

This clonotype showed up many times. V is TRBV10-3 and J is TRBJ2-7; the match to TRBD2 covers 11 bases. Germline-derived CDR1 and CDR2 are ENHRY and SYGVKD. The CDR3 has 14 residues. V shed 6 bases and J 2 bases; nucleotides not matched to a gene: 3. The CDR3 nucleotides are TGTGCCATCAGGTTAGCGGGAGGGCCCTACGAGCAGTACTTC. This translates into CAIRLAGGPYEQYF.

The V and J genes are TRBV29-1 and TRBJ1-2, with 9 nucleotides matching TRBD1. Losses at the gene ends were 7 bases for V and 4 bases for J; bases not matched to a gene: 7. Looked up from germline, CDR1 is SQVTM and CDR2 is ANQGSEA. There are 13 residues in the CDR3. The CDR3 region has the DNA TGCAGCGCCTACCGGGACAGGGTCTATGGCTACACCTTC. This encodes CSAYRDRVYGYTF.

The rearrangement uses TRBV4-2 and TRBJ2-7; TRBD2 might be the D (5 bases). The CDR3 consists of 18 residues. Deletions cut 1 base from V and 3 bases from J, with 22 bases between. Germline V lookup: CDR1 LGHNA, CDR2 YNFKEQ. The CDR3 region has the DNA TGTGCCAGCAGCCAAGCAGAGGGTGAGGGCCGGATGTTCTACGAGCAGTACTTC. Encoded protein: CASSQAEGEGRMFYEQYF.

The V call is TRBV7-3, the J call TRBJ2-7, with 8 bases aligning to TRBD1. This CDR3 has 15 amino acids. The V gene end was trimmed by 5 bases and the J gene end by 0 bases; junction bases not matched to a gene: 6. Germline CDR1 SGHTA, CDR2 FQGTGA. In nucleotides, the CDR3 is TGTGCCAGCAGCCGGGCAGGGGGCGCCTCCTACGAGCAGTACTTC. Translation: CASSRAGGASYEQYF.

There are a few counts of this clonotype. The chain has TRBV30 and TRBJ2-5; D uncertain. The V gene lost 2 bases and the J gene lost 2 bases, with 18 bases spanning the gap. The CDR3 contains 16 residues. Per the germline V gene, CDR1 is GTSNPN and CDR2 is SVGIG (reference sequence). For the CDR3, the DNA is TGTGCCTGGAGTCATATCACGGCTCCGTCACAAGAGACCCAGTACTTC. Its translation: CAWSHITAPSQETQYF.